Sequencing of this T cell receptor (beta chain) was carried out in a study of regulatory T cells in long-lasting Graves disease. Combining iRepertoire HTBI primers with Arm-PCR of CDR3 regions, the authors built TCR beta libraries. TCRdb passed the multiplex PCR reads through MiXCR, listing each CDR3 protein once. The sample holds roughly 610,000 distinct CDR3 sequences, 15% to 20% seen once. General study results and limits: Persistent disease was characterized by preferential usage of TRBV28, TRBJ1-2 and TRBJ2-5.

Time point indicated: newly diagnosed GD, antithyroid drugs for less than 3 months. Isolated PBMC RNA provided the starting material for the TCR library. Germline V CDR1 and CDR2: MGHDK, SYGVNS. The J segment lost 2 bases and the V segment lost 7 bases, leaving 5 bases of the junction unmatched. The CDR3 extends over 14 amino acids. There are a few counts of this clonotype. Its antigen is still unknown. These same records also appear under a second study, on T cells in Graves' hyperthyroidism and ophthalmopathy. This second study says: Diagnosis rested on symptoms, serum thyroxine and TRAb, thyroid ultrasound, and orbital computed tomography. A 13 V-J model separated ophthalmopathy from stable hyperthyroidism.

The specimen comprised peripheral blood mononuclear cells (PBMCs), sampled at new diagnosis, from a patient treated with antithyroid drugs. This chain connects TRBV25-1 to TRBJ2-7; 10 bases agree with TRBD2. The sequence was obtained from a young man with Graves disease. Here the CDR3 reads CASINSGRTYEQYF. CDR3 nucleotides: TGTGCCAGCATCAATAGCGGGAGGACCTACGAGCAGTACTTC.